This TCR beta chain was captured in a study of blood T cell repertoires in COVID-19. The V and J ends lost 8 bases and 4 bases respectively, with 15 bases between them. Germline CDR1 LGHDT, CDR2 YNNKEL (reference sequence). The CDR3 sequence is 13 residues long. Repertoires were generated with immunoSEQ multiplex PCR, while TCRdb's copy carries only in-frame clones and drops some. The data hold about 260,000 clones, with around 90% observed a single time. The sample taken for sequencing was PBMCs or T cells enriched from blood (not recorded which). This rearrangement joins TRBV3-1 (or the pseudogene TRBV3-2) to TRBJ2-7; a possible D gene is TRBD1 (6 bases). The origin of this receptor is a man aged 45 to 65 who had been exposed to COVID-19. Here the CDR3 reads CASGLTGTYEQYV. The CDR3, as DNA: TGTGCCAGCGGGCTGACAGGAACGTACGAGCAGTACGTC.